Each of the 27 T cell receptor beta chains below was sequenced from the same sample in a study of blood T cell repertoires in COVID-19. Assay: immunoSEQ multiplex PCR; the TCRdb copy retains only in-frame clones and omits some. Of about 150,000 clones listed, 80% to 90% are singletons. Specimen: peripheral blood. These receptors came from a woman aged 60-75 years with active COVID-19.

The chain is built from TRBV7-9 and TRBJ1-5; a possible D gene is TRBD1 (6 bases). V was clipped by 8 bases and J by 7 bases, with 15 bases between them. Germline CDR1 is SEHNR and CDR2 is FQNEAQ (reference sequence). There are 13 residues in the CDR3. The CDR3 DNA is TGTGCCAGCCGGGAGGGGGTATGGCAGCCCCAGCATTTT. Translation: CASREGVWQPQHF.

This clone was seen only once. The chain links TRBV6-4 to TRBJ1-3, with 7 bases that match TRBD1. Germline V CDR1 and CDR2: MRHNA, SNTAGT. The CDR3 loop spans 13 amino acids. The V and J ends lost 7 bases and 7 bases, in that order; junction bases with no gene match: 7. CDR3 nucleotides: TGTGCCAGCATCCCGACAGGGTTCAACACCATATATTTT. Residues: CASIPTGFNTIYF.

The chain employs TRBV19 and TRBJ2-6, with a tentative D call TRBD2 (6 bases). CDR3 length: 18 residues. In germline, CDR1 is LNHDA, CDR2 SQIVND (reference sequence). V gave up 6 bases and J gave up 2 bases, with 20 bases separating them. Here the CDR3 DNA reads TGTGCCAGTAGGAGTTTAGATCGGGCGGGGACTGGGGCCAACGTCCTGACTTTC. This sequence encodes CASRSLDRAGTGANVLTF.

The chain recombines TRBV5-5 with TRBJ1-1; no definite D call. Trimming removed 4 bases at V and 0 bases at J, with 16 bases between. Germline CDR1 reads SGHKS; CDR2 reads YYEKEE (reference sequence). CDR3 length: 16 amino acids. Here the CDR3 DNA reads TGTGCCAGCAGCCCCGAGGTCGTTCGGGTGAACACTGAAGCTTTCTTT. The encoded protein is CASSPEVVRVNTEAFF. The full variable domain, its missing parts supplied by reference TRBV5-5 and TRBJ1-1, is DAGVTQSPTHLIKTRGQQVTLRCSPISGHKSVSWYQQVLGQGPQFIFQYYEKEERGRGNFPDRFSARQFPNYSSELNVNALLLGDSALYLCASSPEVVRVNTEAFFGQGTRLTVV.

As to this clone: An end of the junction does not agree with germline; a read error may underlie this. The rearrangement uses TRBV7-7 and TRBJ2-5; 8 bases fit TRBD1. CDR1 and CDR2 (germline): SSHAT, FNYEAQ (reference sequence). This CDR3 has 16 amino acids. The CDR3 coding sequence is TGTGCTAGCAGCACAGTTTCTGGACAGGGCCAAGAGACCCAGTACTTC. This sequence encodes CASSTVSGQGQETQYF.

The gene calls are TRBV28 and TRBJ2-2; D gene uncertain. Germline V gives CDR1 MDHEN, CDR2 SYDVKM. Trimming removed 2 bases at V and 1 base at J, with 8 bases between. The CDR3 sequence is 15 residues long. The CDR3 DNA sequence: TGTGCCAGCAGTTTAGTACTATTGAACACCGGGGAGCTGTTTTTT. This codes for CASSLVLLNTGELFF.

This clone has just one count. The chain combines TRBV5-1 with TRBJ2-5; D might be TRBD1 (6 bases). The CDR3 extends over 14 amino acids. The germline V gene has CDR1 SGHRS and CDR2 YFSETQ. Trimming removed 4 bases from V and 3 bases from J, with 13 bases in between. CDR3 DNA: TGCGCCAGCAGCACCTCCGGGACAAAAGAGACCCAGTACTTC. Its translation is CASSTSGTKETQYF.

The chain joins TRBV29-1 to TRBJ2-5; possibly TRBD2 for D (5 bases). This CDR3 has 13 residues. The V and J ends lost 4 bases and 5 bases respectively, with 14 bases between them. CDR1 is SQVTM and CDR2 is ANQGSEA in the germline V gene. The CDR3 sequence is CSVAGRALETQYF. In DNA form, the CDR3 reads TGCAGCGTTGCGGGGAGAGCGTTGGAGACCCAGTACTTC.

A word on this clone: Other DNA sequences from this sample encode an identical CDR3 as well. This chain uses TRBV19 with TRBJ1-1; a possible D gene is TRBD1 (5 bases). Deletions cut 3 bases from V and 1 base from J, with 6 bases between. CDR1 is LNHDA, CDR2 SQIVND, per germline (reference sequence). This CDR3 is built from 13 residues. The CDR3 loop is CASSIQGNTEAFF. In nucleotides, the CDR3 is TGTGCCAGTAGTATCCAGGGGAACACTGAAGCTTTCTTT.

This clone was seen more than once but under ten times. The CDR3 sequence is CSVRQGGSSGANVLTF. CDR3 nucleotides: TGCAGCGTACGACAGGGGGGGAGCTCTGGGGCCAACGTCCTGACTTTC. The chain couples TRBV29-1 to TRBJ2-6, with 9 bases lining up with TRBD1. Unmatched junction bases numbered 6, after V lost 6 bases and J lost 0 bases. There are 16 residues in the CDR3. Germline V CDR1 and CDR2: SQVTM, ANQGSEA.

This clone has a single count. As DNA, the CDR3 is TGTGCCAGCAGCCCCAGACTAGCGGGAGAAATCGGGGAGCTGTTTTTT. It codes for CASSPRLAGEIGELFF. The rearrangement uses TRBV7-9 and TRBJ2-2; 12 bases are shared with TRBD2. The V segment lost 5 bases and the J segment 7 bases; nucleotides outside the gene matches: 8. Germline V gene lookup returns CDR1 SEHNR and CDR2 FQNEAQ (reference sequence). This CDR3 is 16 amino acids long.

This chain uses TRBV28 with TRBJ2-3; maybe TRBD2 (5 bases). The germline V gene encodes CDR1 MDHEN and CDR2 SYDVKM. The CDR3 runs to 13 residues. V was trimmed by 4 bases and J by 5 bases, leaving 10 bases between them. CDR3 DNA sequence: TGTGCCAGCAGTTCGGGGTTGTTAGATACGCAGTATTTT. Translating gives CASSSGLLDTQYF.

The chain links TRBV28 to TRBJ2-1, with 15 nucleotides matching TRBD2. The CDR3 totals 15 residues. Trimming at V came to 5 bases and at J to 8 bases, leaving 4 bases not matched to a gene. Germline V CDR1 and CDR2: MDHEN, SYDVKM. The CDR3: CASSRTSGRVDEQFF. CDR3 bases: TGTGCCAGCAGTAGGACTAGCGGGAGGGTGGATGAGCAGTTCTTC. The full variable domain, completed using reference TRBV28 and TRBJ2-1, is DVKVTQSSRYLVKRTGEKVFLECVQDMDHENMFWYRQDPGLGLRLIYFSYDVKMKEKGDIPEGYSVSREKKERFSLILESASTNQTSMYLCASSRTSGRVDEQFFGPGTRLTVL.

The chain carries TRBV19 and TRBJ1-1; D might be TRBD1 (6 bases). Germline V gene data show CDR1 as LNHDA and CDR2 as SQIVND (reference sequence). CDR3 length: 14 amino acids. The germline V and J ends were trimmed by 6 bases and 3 bases, with 14 bases remaining between them. The CDR3 loop reads CASSTSGAYTEAFF. The CDR3, as DNA: TGTGCCAGTAGCACCTCAGGGGCTTACACTGAAGCTTTCTTT.

The chain carries TRBV28 and TRBJ2-3; D possibly corresponds to TRBD2 (5 bases). This CDR3 has 14 residues. Deletions cut 2 bases from V and 0 bases from J, with 6 bases between. Germline V lookup: CDR1 MDHEN, CDR2 SYDVKM. CDR3 nucleotide sequence: TGTGCCAGCAGTTTAGGCGGGAGCACAGATACGCAGTATTTT. It specifies CASSLGGSTDTQYF.

The gene calls are TRBV19 and TRBJ1-4; 7 bases are a match to TRBD1. Trimming at V came to 9 bases and at J to 0 bases, leaving 4 bases not matched to a gene. The length of the CDR3 is 14 residues. CDR1 LNHDA and CDR2 SQIVND come from the germline V gene (reference sequence). The CDR3: CASRTGATNEKLFF. The CDR3 region has the DNA TGTGCCAGCCGTACAGGGGCAACTAATGAAAAACTGTTTTTT.

V and J are TRBV18 and TRBJ2-1; 11 nucleotides agree with TRBD2. Unmatched junction bases numbered 2, after V lost 4 bases and J lost 3 bases. CDR1 and CDR2 (germline): KGHSH, LQKENI. CDR3 length: 15 amino acids. The CDR3 nucleotides are TGTGCCAGCTCACTGACTAGCGGGGTCTACAATGAGCAGTTCTTC. It codes for CASSLTSGVYNEQFF.

The gene calls are TRBV5-1 and TRBJ2-5, with a possible D match to TRBD2 (6 bases). V was trimmed by 5 bases and J by 4 bases, leaving 12 bases between them. This CDR3 contains 13 residues. The germline CDR1 and CDR2 sequences are SGHRS and YFSETQ. The DNA of the CDR3 is TGCGCCAGCAGGCCGGGGGTACGAGAGACCCAGTACTTC. Its protein product is CASRPGVRETQYF.

The genes are TRBV5-4 and TRBJ2-1, with 10 bases fitting TRBD2. With V trimmed by 4 bases and J by 4 bases, 11 bases remained unmatched. Germline CDR1 SGHNT, CDR2 YYREEE (reference sequence). There are 17 residues in the CDR3. The CDR3 here is CASSRRPLAGDYNEQFF. As DNA, the CDR3 is TGTGCCAGCAGCAGGAGACCTCTAGCGGGAGATTACAATGAGCAGTTCTTC.

This clone was recorded once. This chain connects TRBV18 to TRBJ2-5; D gene unclear. The CDR3 runs 14 residues. V gave up 0 bases and J gave up 5 bases, with 10 bases separating them. Germline loops: CDR1 KGHSH, CDR2 LQKENI. CDR3 amino acids: CASSPPGSSETQYF. In nucleotides, the CDR3 is TGTGCCAGCTCACCACCGGGCTCCTCCGAGACCCAGTACTTC.

The rearrangement uses TRBV27 and TRBJ1-6; 8 bases agree with TRBD1. Trimming took 4 bases from V and 6 from J; bases not matched to a gene: 5. The germline V gene encodes CDR1 MNHEY and CDR2 SMNVEV (reference sequence). The CDR3 contains 15 residues. The CDR3 region is CASSSQGAGNSPLHF. In DNA, the CDR3 is TGTGCCAGCAGTTCCCAGGGGGCGGGTAATTCACCCCTCCACTTT.

This rearrangement joins TRBV11-3 to TRBJ2-7, with TRBD2 as a possible D gene (5 bases). V was cut by 0 bases and J by 4 bases, with 10 bases left in between. CDR3 length: 14 amino acids. The germline V gene encodes CDR1 SGHNT and CDR2 YENEEA. In nucleotides, the CDR3 is TGTGCCAGCAGCTTAGATGGGAGCCGTTACGAGCAGTACTTC. Translation: CASSLDGSRYEQYF.

The rearrangement joins TRBV2 to TRBJ2-2; TRBD2 matches at 9 bases. Germline loops: CDR1 SNHLY, CDR2 FYNNEI. The CDR3 loop spans 15 amino acids. V lost 5 bases, J lost 1 base, and 2 bases stayed unmatched. CDR3 region: CASSNSGGNTGELFF. Written as DNA, the CDR3 is TGTGCCAGCAGTAATAGCGGGGGGAACACCGGGGAGCTGTTTTTT. The full variable domain, with the rest looked up from reference TRBV2 and TRBJ2-2, is EPEVTQTPSHQVTQMGQEVILRCVPISNHLYFYWYRQILGQKVEFLVSFYNNEISEKSEIFDDQFSVERPDGSNFTLKIRSTKLEDSAMYFCASSNSGGNTGELFFGEGSRLTVL.

V gene TRBV21-1 combines with J gene TRBJ2-1; the table's D call of TRBD2 was not tested on the DNA. TRBV21-1 corresponds to a pseudogene. This CDR3 comprises 20 residues. The chain's CDR3 is CASSKKTNTGTKSSYNEQFF. The CDR3 coding sequence is TGTGCCAGCAGCAAAAAAACGAATACTGGGACTAAGAGCTCCTACAATGAGCAGTTCTTC.

This chain uses TRBV28 with TRBJ2-5; 9 bases line up with TRBD2. The CDR3 runs to 15 residues. V trimming: 4 bases; J trimming: 3 bases; junction bases outside the gene matches: 6. The V gene's germline CDR1 is MDHEN and CDR2 SYDVKM. CDR3 residues: CASSSSGRREETQYF. CDR3 sequence (DNA): TGTGCCAGCAGTTCCAGCGGGAGGAGGGAAGAGACCCAGTACTTC.

V is TRBV9 and J is TRBJ2-1; D might be TRBD2 (6 bases). The CDR3 covers 16 residues. Germline V lookup: CDR1 SGDLS, CDR2 YYNGEE. Trimming shortened V by 0 bases and J by 0 bases, and 10 bases separated the two germline ends. The DNA of the CDR3 is TGTGCCAGCAGCGTAGTGCCGGAGGGCTCCTACAATGAGCAGTTCTTC. It specifies CASSVVPEGSYNEQFF. The full variable domain, rest sourced from reference TRBV9 and TRBJ2-1, is DSGVTQTPKHLITATGQRVTLRCSPRSGDLSVYWYQQSLDQGLQFLIQYYNGEERAKGNILERFSAQQFPDLHSELNLSSLELGDSALYFCASSVVPEGSYNEQFFGPGTRLTVL.

The rearrangement links TRBV10-3 to TRBJ2-7; TRBD2 agrees at 13 bases. CDR3 length equals 13 residues. The J segment lost 6 bases and the V segment lost 11 bases, leaving 7 bases of the junction unmatched. Germline CDR1 reads ENHRY; CDR2 reads SYGVKD. The DNA of the CDR3 is TGTGCCGTCGGGACTAGCGGGATAGGCGAGCAGTACTTC. As protein: CAVGTSGIGEQYF.